This T cell receptor beta chain was sequenced during a study of somatic mutations in cytotoxic T cells in rheumatoid arthritis. Across the study: Immediately following diagnosis and ahead of any treatment, patient blood (approximately 30 ml EDTA) was drawn. Using a FACSAria II or Sony SH800, a portion of the V beta antibody-stained T-cell populations were flow-sorted at nearly 100% purity, and among those populations were V beta1+ cells that were then sequenced for TCRB.

CD4+ and CD8+ cells were isolated by positive magnetic bead selection, with purity checked by flow cytometry. TCRdb keeps only in-frame clones here, not all; method: immunoSEQ multiplex PCR. Among some 11,000 clones listed, 79% were seen once. This clone has just a few counts. Its antigen is not identified. One end of the junction varies from germline; a read error may be responsible. Germline CDR1 and CDR2: SGHVS and FQNEAQ. The CDR3 sequence is 14 residues long. Points from the study as a whole: An increase in CD8+ clonality with age was seen in rheumatoid arthritis patients but not in healthy controls.

This clonotype originated in an adult with rheumatoid arthritis. This rearrangement joins TRBV7-8 to TRBJ1-1, with D perhaps matching TRBD1 (6 bases). The sample consisted of CD8+ T cells sorted from blood. The CDR3 DNA is TGTGCCAGCACCTTAGGCGGGGGCAGGACTGAAGCTTTCTTT. It encodes CASTLGGGRTEAFF.